This T cell receptor (beta chain) appears in the sequencing data of a study of blood T cell repertoires in COVID-19. About the research overall: Sites across the United States, Italy and Spain contributed samples from acute and convalescent COVID-19. The analysed material was cDNA or gDNA that came from T cells, B-cell-depleted T cells, or PBMCs.

As handled by the study authors: By means of reference gene primer amplification, nucleated cell counts were estimated. Here immunoSEQ multiplex PCR was the method, and the copy in TCRdb shows in-frame clones only, minus some. V, J and clone size are those of that table, while D and trimming were read from the DNA. The sample consists of under 75,000 clones, about 80% of them appearing once. The CDR3 totals 15 residues. Germline lookup yields CDR1 SGHDT and CDR2 YYEEEE. V was clipped by 3 bases and J by 4 bases; unmatched bases: 7. The genes are TRBV5-6 and TRBJ1-3; 7 nucleotides agree with TRBD1. Sequenced: peripheral blood. The sequence came from a man aged 65 to 85 who had recovered from COVID-19. CDR3 nucleotides: TGTGCCAGCAGCTCACCAACAGGGGTCGGAAACACCATATATTTT. This translates into CASSSPTGVGNTIYF.